This TCR beta chain was captured by sequencing in a study of HIV-infected children after antiretroviral therapy interruption. General study results and limits: By the end of treatment interruption, naive CD4+ clonality (Gini) increased.

This sample's treatment: PENTA 11 planned treatment interruption arm or continuous ART arm. In its sample, this clonotype was seen a few times. What it recognizes is unknown. Unique molecular identifiers were included in an RNA-based 3' RACE TCR library. TCRdb reprocessed the 3' RACE reads via MiXCR and lists one record per CDR3 protein. The data show about 89,000 distinct CDR3 sequences, roughly 6.4% seen once. This clonotype was obtained from a pool of human donors with HIV. Sequencing was performed on CD45RA+ CD4+ T cells from PBMCs, pooled from several time points, taken from a donor given antiretroviral therapy, either interrupted or continuous. The subset here: naive CD4+ CD45RA+ CD45RO- T cells.

The CDR3 spells CASINRVSYEQYF. Written as DNA, the CDR3 is TGTGCCAGCATCAACAGGGTCTCCTACGAGCAGTACTTC. The gene calls are TRBV6-9 and TRBJ2-7; tentatively, D is TRBD1 (6 bases). Germline V gene lookup returns CDR1 MNHGY and CDR2 SVAAGI. CDR3 length equals 13 residues. Trimming removed 7 bases at V and 0 bases at J, with 10 bases between.